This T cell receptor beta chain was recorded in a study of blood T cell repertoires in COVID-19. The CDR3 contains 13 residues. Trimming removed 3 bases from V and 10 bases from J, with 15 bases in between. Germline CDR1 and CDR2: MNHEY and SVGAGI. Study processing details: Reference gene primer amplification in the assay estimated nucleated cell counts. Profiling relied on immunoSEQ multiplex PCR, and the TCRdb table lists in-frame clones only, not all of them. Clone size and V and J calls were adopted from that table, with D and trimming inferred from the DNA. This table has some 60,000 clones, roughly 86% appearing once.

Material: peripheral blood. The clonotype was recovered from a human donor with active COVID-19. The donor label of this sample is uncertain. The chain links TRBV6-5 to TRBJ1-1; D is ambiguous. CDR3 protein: CASSYGSGFVAFF. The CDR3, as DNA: TGTGCCAGCAGTTATGGGAGTGGATTCGTAGCTTTCTTT.